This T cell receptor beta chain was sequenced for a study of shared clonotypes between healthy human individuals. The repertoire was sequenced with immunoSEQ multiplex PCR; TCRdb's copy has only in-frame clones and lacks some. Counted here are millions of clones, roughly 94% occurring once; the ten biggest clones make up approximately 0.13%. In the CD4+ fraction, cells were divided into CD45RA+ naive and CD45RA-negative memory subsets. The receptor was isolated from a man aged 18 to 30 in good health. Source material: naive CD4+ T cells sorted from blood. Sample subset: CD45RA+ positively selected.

CDR3 in DNA: TGCGCCAGCAGCACTCCCCGTTCCGGGGGGAGCGTTGGGCATGAGCAGTTCTTC. This codes for CASSTPRSGGSVGHEQFF. The J gene is TRBJ2-1, the V gene TRBV5-1, with 7 bases fitting TRBD2. Germline-derived CDR1 and CDR2 are SGHRS and YFSETQ. J lost 8 bases, V lost 4 bases, and 21 bases had no gene match. The CDR3 extends over 18 amino acids. The full variable domain, completed using reference TRBV5-1 and TRBJ2-1, is KAGVTQTPRYLIKTRGQQVTLSCSPISGHRSVSWYQQTPGQGLQFLFEYFSETQRNKGNFPGRFSGRQFSNSRSEMNVSTLELGDSALYLCASSTPRSGGSVGHEQFFGPGTRLTVL.